These T cell receptor beta chains were read from a single sample in a study of blood T cell repertoires in COVID-19. The protocol was immunoSEQ multiplex PCR, while the TCRdb copy is restricted to in-frame clones and leaves out a portion. The data show a few hundred thousand clones, with over 80% seen just once and 1.5% to 2% held by the top ten. The sequenced material came from peripheral blood. Receptors originate from a young man who had recovered from COVID-19. The CDR3 runs from the conserved cysteine through the conserved F or W.

TRBV11-3,13,TRBJ2-2,CASTKQGSGELFF
TRBV4-1,14,TRBJ1-1,CASSRTGGGTEAFF
TRBV5-4,15,TRBJ1-1,CASSRDREVGTEAFF
TRBV11-1,12,TRBJ1-2,CASSLSGDGYTF
TRBV7-2,11,TRBJ2-5,CASSSQETQYF
TRBV7-9,15,TRBJ1-4,CASSLPGTGHEKLFF
TRBV7-2,17,TRBJ1-3,CASSLHQGPSSGNTIYF
TRBV5-1,14,TRBJ1-4,CASSLEAGDEKLFF
TRBV19,15,TRBJ2-2,CASSTGQGHTGELFF
TRBV7-2,15,TRBJ1-1,CASSLDVGPGAWAFF
TRBV7-6,14,TRBJ2-3,CASSLGRGGDTQYF
TRBV15,16,TRBJ2-7,CATSSLQGPSSYEQYF
TRBV7-8,15,TRBJ2-3,CASSLVGGRGDTQYF
TRBV6-1,16,TRBJ1-6,CASSVESGGYNSPLHF
TRBV6-5,13,TRBJ1-2,CASSPETSYGYTF
TRBV6-5,15,TRBJ1-6,CASTPQQGWNSPLHF
TRBV10-3,13,TRBJ2-3,CAISERETDTQYF
TRBV6-5,15,TRBJ1-2,CASSLSGAQGGGYTF
TRBV5-8,15,TRBJ1-5,CASSLGQISNQPQHF
TRBV7-9,14,TRBJ1-4,CASSQTGLDEKLFF
TRBV28,11,TRBJ1-2,CASGGGIGYTF
TRBV7-9,16,TRBJ1-1,CASSRLGGHQDTEAFF